One sample yielded the 10 T cell receptor beta chains listed below, sequenced in a study of T cells after yellow fever vaccination. MiXCR, run by TCRdb on the 5' RACE reads, gives a single entry per CDR3 protein. The sample holds 100,000 to 150,000 distinct CDR3 sequences, more than 6.5% seen once. Source: CD4+ T cells sorted from PBMCs, taken around 10 days after the first yellow fever vaccination. These receptors all stem from a man aged 18 to 29 who received the YFV17D yellow fever vaccine.

There are many counts of this clonotype. V and J are TRBV4-3 and TRBJ1-1; D unresolved. V lost 0 bases and J lost 0, with 8 bases in between. The CDR3 is 15 amino acids. In germline, CDR1 is LGHNA, CDR2 YSLEER. The CDR3 DNA reads as TGCGCCAGCAGCCAAGATCCGGGGTTGAACACTGAAGCTTTCTTT. This encodes CASSQDPGLNTEAFF.

This clonotype appeared many times. The chain combines TRBV5-1 with TRBJ1-6; 11 nucleotides line up with TRBD1. With V trimmed by 4 bases and J by 10 bases, 7 bases remained unmatched. CDR1 is SGHRS and CDR2 is YFSETQ in the germline V gene. CDR3 length: 15 residues. Here the CDR3 reads CASSTRDRGNSPLHF. CDR3 nucleotide sequence: TGCGCCAGCAGCACCCGGGACAGGGGGAACTCACCCCTCCACTTT.

This clonotype was seen ten or more times. V gene TRBV18 combines with J gene TRBJ1-2; D is undetermined. Germline V lookup: CDR1 KGHSH, CDR2 LQKENI. Deletions cut 4 bases from V and 3 bases from J, with 9 bases between. The CDR3 extends over 13 amino acids. This chain's CDR3 is CASSREEHYGYTF. The CDR3 region has the DNA TGTGCCAGCTCACGGGAGGAACACTATGGCTACACCTTC.

This clonotype was detected ten times or more. This chain uses TRBV11-2 with TRBJ2-7, with TRBD2 as a possible D gene (6 bases). Per germline, CDR1 SGHAT and CDR2 FQNNGV. V shed 8 bases and J shed 0 bases, with 20 bases lying between them. This CDR3 has 16 amino acids. The CDR3 here is CASGTRGLGSSYEQYF. The CDR3 DNA follows: TGTGCCAGCGGAACCCGGGGGTTGGGGAGCTCCTACGAGCAGTACTTC.

This clonotype was seen many times. The chain recombines TRBV20-1 with TRBJ2-7, with TRBD2 identical over 7 bases. After removal of 5 bases from V and 0 bases from J, the junction contained 10 bases not matched to a gene. This CDR3 region has 15 residues. The germline CDR1 and CDR2 sequences are DFQATT and SNEGSKA (reference sequence). CDR3 sequence: CSASPSSGSSYEQYF. Written as DNA, the CDR3 is TGCAGTGCTTCCCCCTCTAGCGGTTCCTCCTACGAGCAGTACTTC.

In its sample, this clonotype was seen many times. The chain is built from TRBV7-2 and TRBJ1-1; TRBD1 aligns across 8 bases. CDR3 length: 14 amino acids. Germline values: CDR1 SGHTA, CDR2 FQGNSA. V gave up 2 bases and J gave up 4 bases; unmatched junction bases: 3. The CDR3 DNA reads as TGTGCCAGCAGCTTAAGACAGGGGACCACTGAAGCTTTCTTT. As protein: CASSLRQGTTEAFF.

The chain recombines TRBV9 with TRBJ2-7; 7 nucleotides line up with TRBD2. Germline V gene sequence: CDR1 SGDLS, CDR2 YYNGEE. The CDR3 spans 14 residues. The ends lost 0 bases at V and 2 bases at J; junction bases unmatched: 2. CDR3 bases: TGTGCCAGCAGCGTAGCGGGGGGACCCTACGAGCAGTACTTC. As protein: CASSVAGGPYEQYF.

There are many counts of this clonotype. The CDR3 protein is CASSLTGYNQPQHF. The CDR3 DNA sequence: TGTGCCAGCAGCTTGACAGGTTACAATCAGCCCCAGCATTTT. The V gene is TRBV5-6, the J gene TRBJ1-5, with a weak D call TRBD1 (5 bases). The CDR3 has 14 amino acids. Germline V gene data show CDR1 as SGHDT and CDR2 as YYEEEE. V shed 1 base and J shed 3 bases, with 8 bases lying between them. Full variable domain (outside the CDR3, taken from reference TRBV5-6 and TRBJ1-5): DAGVTQSPTHLIKTRGQQVTLRCSPKSGHDTVSWYQQALGQGPQFIFQYYEEEERQRGNFPDRFSGHQFPNYSSELNVNALLLGDSALYLCASSLTGYNQPQHFGDGTRLSIL.

This clonotype has ten or more counts. This chain joins TRBV7-9 and TRBJ2-2; 7 bases fit TRBD1. Germline V gene lookup returns CDR1 SEHNR and CDR2 FQNEAQ (reference sequence). Unmatched junction bases numbered 6, after V lost 2 bases and J lost 0 bases. The CDR3 has 17 amino acids. The CDR3 spells CASSLNRDSANTGELFF. The CDR3 nucleotides read TGTGCCAGCAGCTTAAATCGGGACAGCGCGAACACCGGGGAGCTGTTTTTT.

This clonotype was seen ten or more times. The chain is built from TRBV4-3 and TRBJ2-1, with 8 positions matching TRBD1. The CDR3 runs 17 residues. Germline V CDR1 and CDR2: LGHNA, YSLEER. Trimming cost V 0 bases and J 7 bases; bases outside gene matches: 11. The CDR3, as DNA: TGCGCCAGCAGCCAAGATGGGATCGGACAGGGTGTGAATGAGCAGTTCTTC. Translated: CASSQDGIGQGVNEQFF.